Presented here are 11 T cell receptor beta chains from one specimen sequenced in a study of CD8+ T cells in alopecia areata listed by TCRdb under 2018. What the time point label conveys for this sample: baseline before oral tofacitinib. Receptor amplification or capture employed the immunoSEQ multiplex PCR assay. For TCR sequencing, RNA was extracted from every sample and reverse transcribed into cDNA to serve as template. The clones in this table, taken by TCRdb from immuneACCESS, are in-frame only. Not every clone is retained; where verified, under half of the shortfall comes from an unresolved V gene, and the cause of the rest is unknown. The sample profile shows about 180,000 clones; just over 65% of them were found once. The top ten hold more than 9.5% of the sample. The specimen comprised CD8+ T cells sorted from blood, sampled at week 0. These receptor sequences come from a human donor with alopecia areata.

The rearrangement uses TRBV2 and TRBJ2-2, with no clear D. The CDR3 is 11 amino acids. Trimming left V 5 bases short and J 2 bases short, with 0 bases between. CDR1 and CDR2 from the germline V gene are SNHLY and FYNNEI. CDR3 bases: TGTGCCAGCAGTAACACCGGGGAGCTGTTTTTT. Translating it yields CASSNTGELFF.

The gene calls are TRBV6-5 and TRBJ1-5; 9 bases fit TRBD1. The CDR3 is 14 amino acids. V shed 6 bases and J 6 bases; nucleotides not matched to a gene: 6. Looked up from germline, CDR1 is MNHEY and CDR2 is SVGAGI. The DNA for the CDR3 is TGTGCCAGCAGAGAGACAGGGGGGGGTCAGCCCCAGCATTTT. It specifies CASRETGGGQPQHF.

This chain connects TRBV29-1 to TRBJ1-2, with D unclear. Germline V gives CDR1 SQVTM, CDR2 ANQGSEA. The CDR3 covers 13 residues. Trimming pared 7 bases from V and 0 bases from J, leaving 12 bases between. The CDR3 DNA reads as TGCAGCGCCCCCGCGGGTGCTAACTATGGCTACACCTTC. Translating gives CSAPAGANYGYTF.

The chain couples TRBV29-1 to TRBJ2-7, with TRBD1 identical over 10 bases. After removal of 7 bases from V and 3 bases from J, the junction contained 3 bases not matched to a gene. Germline CDR1 and CDR2: SQVTM and ANQGSEA. This CDR3 is built from 12 residues. CDR3 residues: CSARTGGYEQYF. CDR3 sequence (DNA): TGCAGCGCCCGGACAGGGGGCTACGAGCAGTACTTC.

The chain employs TRBV7-9 and TRBJ1-2; TRBD1 might be the D (6 bases). The CDR3 is 14 residues long. V dropped 5 bases and J dropped 3 bases, with 13 bases sitting between them. Germline CDR1 SEHNR, CDR2 FQNEAQ (reference sequence). CDR3 sequence: CASSPRTADYGYTF. CDR3 bases: TGTGCCAGCAGCCCAAGGACAGCGGACTATGGCTACACCTTC.

V usage is TRBV7-9 and J usage is TRBJ2-3, with unresolved D. The V gene's germline CDR1 is SEHNR and CDR2 FQNEAQ (reference sequence). The CDR3 spans 11 residues. The CDR3: CAEEPSDTQYF. The CDR3, as DNA: TGTGCAGAGGAGCCCTCAGATACGCAGTATTTT.

The rearrangement joins TRBV7-9 to TRBJ1-6; a possible D gene is TRBD1 (5 bases). Germline-derived CDR1 and CDR2 are SEHNR and FQNEAQ (reference sequence). The CDR3 extends over 18 amino acids. V shed 4 bases and J shed 9 bases, with 25 bases lying between them. For the CDR3, the DNA is TGTGCCAGCAGCTCAGGGAGGGACGGAGGCTATGTTCTTTCACCCCTCCACTTT. Translation: CASSSGRDGGYVLSPLHF.

The chain joins TRBV30 to TRBJ2-1; D is unclear. Trimming stripped 2 bases from V and 5 bases from J, with 13 bases between. Germline values: CDR1 GTSNPN, CDR2 SVGIG (reference sequence). This CDR3 is 14 amino acids long. DNA for the CDR3: TGTGCCTGGAGTTTTGGCAGGACCCACAATGAGCAGTTCTTC. Protein: CAWSFGRTHNEQFF.

The V and J genes are TRBV9 and TRBJ2-2, with D perhaps matching TRBD2 (6 bases). The ends were cut back, 6 bases at V and 6 bases at J, with 9 bases in the middle. The germline V gene has CDR1 SGDLS and CDR2 YYNGEE. The CDR3 covers 12 residues. CDR3 nucleotide sequence: TGTGCCAGCATCGGGGGTTCCGGGGAGCTGTTTTTT. This codes for CASIGGSGELFF.

A few counts support this clone. The chain employs TRBV15 and TRBJ1-2; D not certain. In germline, CDR1 is LNHNV, CDR2 YYDKDF (reference sequence). This CDR3 has 15 residues. Trimming pared 6 bases from V and 0 bases from J, leaving 14 bases between. CDR3 sequence: CATRSTQSPNYGYTF. CDR3 coding DNA: TGTGCCACCAGGTCGACTCAGAGTCCTAACTATGGCTACACCTTC.

The gene calls are TRBV27 and TRBJ2-7; 11 bases agree with TRBD2. The ends lost 6 bases at V and 5 bases at J; junction bases unmatched: 6. CDR3 length: 14 amino acids. Germline values: CDR1 MNHEY, CDR2 SMNVEV (reference sequence). As DNA, the CDR3 is TGTGCCAGCAGCCCAATGACTAGCGGGGACGAGCAGTACTTC. Translation: CASSPMTSGDEQYF.